This TCR beta chain was retrieved from a study of PD-1 blockade in classical Hodgkin lymphoma. Overall study context: A 3 mg/kg intravenous dose of nivolumab was received by patients every 2 weeks. Findings and caveats of the study: According to reports, newly diagnosed patients had lower baseline TCR diversity than healthy donors, and relapsed/refractory patients had lower baseline TCR diversity still. Complete responders entered with baseline diversity on par with newly diagnosed patients, the results showed.

About this clone: Its antigen is unknown.

Here immunoSEQ multiplex PCR was the method, and the copy in TCRdb shows in-frame clones only, minus some. The table shows about 58,000 clones, with around 93% occurring only once. After autologous stem cell transplantation all patients relapsed, and prior brentuximab vedotin exposure differed between cohorts. Best responses were complete response, partial response or progressive disease. The V gene lost 7 bases and the J gene lost 1 base, with 20 bases spanning the gap. Germline loops: CDR1 ENHRY, CDR2 SYGVKD. The CDR3 loop spans 17 amino acids. The material sequenced was peripheral blood mononuclear cells (PBMCs), taken before the second cycle of nivolumab. The TCR comes from a human donor with classical Hodgkin lymphoma. The chain joins TRBV10-3 to TRBJ1-3; weak D call: TRBD1 (5 bases). The CDR3 region is CAITSGEGFPSGNTIYF. Written as DNA, the CDR3 is TGTGCCATCACGTCAGGAGAGGGGTTTCCTTCTGGAAACACCATATATTTT.